The clone carrying this T cell receptor (beta chain) was seen at least ten times. The antigen is undetermined. This sample was taken from a study of T-cell memory formation after mild COVID-19. Germline V gene sequence: CDR1 SGHRS, CDR2 YFSETQ. The CDR3 covers 15 residues. After removal of 3 bases from V and 0 bases from J, the junction contained 4 bases not matched to a gene. After 5'RACE with constant-segment primers, TCR alpha and TCR beta cDNA libraries carrying sample barcodes and UMIs were obtained. Via MiXCR, TCRdb re-called the 5' RACE reads, giving one row per CDR3 protein. The data hold about 440,000 distinct CDR3 sequences, with about 20% observed a single time. Findings and limits, study-wide: Pre-infection memory harbored some responding clones, suggesting cross-reactive memory joined. CM and EM subsets held most contracting CD4+ clones; EMRA held CD8+ ones.

This TCR derives from an adult woman who had mild COVID-19 (a few samples of this study predate the infection). Cell type and time point are not known. The rearrangement links TRBV5-1 to TRBJ2-7; TRBD1 aligns across 9 bases. The specimen sequenced was PBMCs or a T cell subset sorted from them (not recorded which). CDR3 loop: CASSSGQGSSYEQYF. In nucleotides, the CDR3 is TGCGCCAGCAGCTCTGGACAGGGGAGCTCCTACGAGCAGTACTTC. The full variable domain, its missing parts supplied by reference TRBV5-1 and TRBJ2-7, is KAGVTQTPRYLIKTRGQQVTLSCSPISGHRSVSWYQQTPGQGLQFLFEYFSETQRNKGNFPGRFSGRQFSNSRSEMNVSTLELGDSALYLCASSSGQGSSYEQYFGPGTRLTVT.